The following is a T cell receptor beta chain sequence with its context. This entry belongs to a study of blood T cell repertoires in COVID-19. Study summary: The United States, Italy and Spain provided the acute and convalescent COVID-19 samples. Sources were T cells, B-cell-depleted T cells, or PBMCs; the material itself was cDNA or gDNA.

Sequenced by immunoSEQ multiplex PCR; TCRdb stores in-frame clones only, minus some. The repertoire holds approximately 270,000 clones, with 80% to 90% as singletons. Enrollees, roughly 18 to 89 years old, lived in 25 or so US areas. Cohort allocation depended upon clinical history that participants reported. Material for sequencing was PBMCs or T cells enriched from blood (not recorded which). This receptor was taken from a woman between 25 and 40 years old who had recovered from COVID-19.

In DNA, the CDR3 is TGTGCCTGGAGTGTACGAGTGAGCTCCTATAATTCACCCCTCCACTTT. Its protein is CAWSVRVSSYNSPLHF. V is TRBV30 and J is TRBJ1-6, with D uncertain. The germline CDR1 and CDR2 sequences are GTSNPN and SVGIG (reference sequence). The CDR3 contains 16 residues. The V end was cut by 0 bases, the J end by 0 bases, with 9 bases between.